This paragraph reports one T cell receptor (beta chain). The sample belongs to a study of cytomegalovirus exposure and HLA in healthy donors. This CDR3 is 13 amino acids long. The germline V gene encodes CDR1 SEHNR and CDR2 FQNEAQ (reference sequence). The ends lost 5 bases at V and 7 bases at J; junction bases unmatched: 8. This PCR relied on a set of 60 Vbeta primers and 13 Jbeta primers. Method: immunoSEQ multiplex PCR; TCRdb's copy keeps in-frame clones and lacks some. Of about 130,000 clones in the sample, about 84% were seen once. The receptor's source is a man in his forties in good health and CMV-seronegative. Input material: PBMCs. The V and J genes are TRBV7-9 and TRBJ2-7, with 7 bases that match TRBD1. Here the CDR3 DNA reads TGTGCCAGCAGCCCCGAAACGACAGGGGAGCAGTACTTC. Translating gives CASSPETTGEQYF.